The 21 T cell receptor beta chains in this list originate from one sample, sequenced in a study of control samples from healthy donors and cancer patients. Profiling relied on immunoSEQ multiplex PCR, and the TCRdb table lists in-frame clones only, not all of them. This table has some 120,000 clones, approximately 92% appearing once. Sequenced material: PBMCs. These receptors came from a woman aged 50 to 60 with colorectal cancer.

V gene TRBV10-3 combines with J gene TRBJ1-1; 7 bases align to TRBD1. V gave up 0 bases and J gave up 7 bases; unmatched junction bases: 2. Germline CDR1 ENHRY, CDR2 SYGVKD. The CDR3 contains 13 residues. This chain's CDR3 is CAISESGQVEAFF. The CDR3 DNA reads TGTGCCATCAGTGAGTCTGGACAGGTTGAAGCTTTCTTT.

J is TRBJ1-4 and V is TRBV5-4; D remains ambiguous. The germline V gene encodes CDR1 SGHNT and CDR2 YYREEE (reference sequence). The CDR3 has 13 amino acids. V was trimmed by 0 bases and J by 4 bases, leaving 4 bases between them. The CDR3 coding sequence is TGTGCCAGCAGCTTGGGACTTAATGAAAAACTGTTTTTT. Amino acid sequence: CASSLGLNEKLFF.

The chain joins TRBV7-2 to TRBJ2-7; D possibly corresponds to TRBD1 (6 bases). The CDR3 loop spans 14 amino acids. Trimming removed 3 bases from V and 3 bases from J, with 12 bases in between. Germline CDR1 reads SGHTA; CDR2 reads FQGNSA. The CDR3 loop is CASSLGHQSYEQYF. CDR3 nucleotide sequence: TGTGCCAGCAGCTTGGGACACCAAAGCTACGAGCAGTACTTC.

The rearrangement links TRBV7-9 to TRBJ2-3; D not resolved. The germline V and J ends were trimmed by 5 bases and 2 bases, with 11 bases remaining between them. Germline CDR1 is SEHNR and CDR2 is FQNEAQ (reference sequence). This CDR3 comprises 14 residues. For the CDR3, the DNA is TGTGCCAGCAGCCCCACAACTTCCACAGATACGCAGTATTTT. It is translated as CASSPTTSTDTQYF.

The V gene is TRBV7-7, the J gene TRBJ2-3; TRBD2 matches 8 bases. The germline V gene has CDR1 SSHAT and CDR2 FNYEAQ (reference sequence). The CDR3 is 15 amino acids. Germline trimming cut 5 bases from V and 2 bases from J; bases unmatched to any gene: 6. This chain's CDR3 is CASSPVGGDTDTQYF. The CDR3 DNA reads as TGTGCCAGCAGCCCCGTCGGGGGGGACACAGATACGCAGTATTTT.

The gene calls are TRBV12-5 and TRBJ1-1, with TRBD1 identical over 7 bases. The CDR3 spans 16 residues. Losses at the gene ends were 7 bases for V and 1 base for J; bases not matched to a gene: 12. The germline CDR1 and CDR2 sequences are LGHNT and FRNRAP. The CDR3 region has the DNA TGTGCTAGTGTTGCAGGGGGTTCTCTGGGGAACACTGAAGCTTTCTTT. Translated: CASVAGGSLGNTEAFF.

The V gene is TRBV19, the J gene TRBJ2-7; D is perhaps TRBD2 (6 bases). The length of the CDR3 is 14 residues. V was cut by 8 bases and J by 0 bases, with 14 bases left in between. From germline, CDR1 is LNHDA and CDR2 SQIVND (reference sequence). The CDR3 DNA follows: TGTGCCAGTGGTAGGTACGGGGGCTCCTACGAGCAGTACTTC. Protein product: CASGRYGGSYEQYF.

The chain has TRBV11-2 and TRBJ2-2, with D perhaps matching TRBD2 (5 bases). CDR1 is SGHAT and CDR2 is FQNNGV in the germline V gene. Trimming pared 1 base from V and 5 bases from J, leaving 8 bases between. There are 14 residues in the CDR3. As DNA, the CDR3 is TGTGCCAGCAGCTTAGGGAGGTCTACCGGGGAGCTGTTTTTT. It specifies CASSLGRSTGELFF.

The chain is built from TRBV30 and TRBJ1-4; 9 bases are shared with TRBD1. After removal of 3 bases from V and 3 bases from J, the junction contained 8 bases not matched to a gene. The CDR3 covers 16 residues. CDR1 and CDR2 (germline): GTSNPN, SVGIG (reference sequence). In nucleotides, the CDR3 is TGTGCCTGGAGCCCAGCAAGGGACAGGGCTAATGAAAAACTGTTTTTT. It encodes CAWSPARDRANEKLFF.

The chain employs TRBV19 and TRBJ2-7, with D possibly matching TRBD1 (6 bases). Between the trimmed V and J ends, which lost 3 bases and 5 bases, there was a span of 17 bases. Germline values: CDR1 LNHDA, CDR2 SQIVND (reference sequence). The CDR3 sequence is 15 residues long. CDR3 nucleotides: TGTGCCAGTAGTATGGGGGCCGGCAGAACCCACGAGCAGTACTTC. As protein: CASSMGAGRTHEQYF.

This clone has just one count. An end of the junction differs from the germline gene, which may be a read error. The chain recombines TRBV5-4 with TRBJ1-2; 8 bases map to TRBD1. The CDR3 spans 15 residues. Germline CDR1 reads SGHNT; CDR2 reads YYREEE (reference sequence). Here the CDR3 reads CASTLTGAGNYGYTF. In DNA form, the CDR3 reads TGTGCCAGCACCTTGACAGGGGCGGGTAACTATGGCTACACCTTC.

This clone was detected only a few times. This chain joins TRBV5-1 and TRBJ2-1; D gene uncertain. The CDR3 spans 16 residues. CDR1 SGHRS and CDR2 YFSETQ come from the germline V gene. V dropped 3 bases and J dropped 9 bases, with 22 bases sitting between them. The CDR3 spells CASSSPLFMASTEQFF. CDR3 DNA sequence: TGCGCCAGCAGCTCCCCCTTGTTTATGGCCAGCACTGAGCAGTTCTTC.

CDR3 loop: CASRDSSTDTQYF. CDR3 sequence (DNA): TGTGCCAGCCGAGATTCTAGCACAGATACGCAGTATTTT. The V gene is TRBV18, the J gene TRBJ2-3; no clear D gene. The CDR3 runs 13 residues. Germline V gives CDR1 KGHSH, CDR2 LQKENI. Trimming stripped 8 bases from V and 0 bases from J, with 9 bases between.

This rearrangement joins TRBV29-1 to TRBJ1-2, with TRBD1 as a possible D gene (5 bases). The CDR3 has 14 amino acids. CDR1 is SQVTM, CDR2 ANQGSEA, per germline. The germline V and J ends were trimmed by 7 bases and 8 bases, with 23 bases remaining between them. The CDR3 DNA sequence: TGCAGCGCTGACCCTGGTATGGCAGGGAAGGGCTACACCTTC. It specifies CSADPGMAGKGYTF.

Concerning this clone: The junction departs from germline at one end; a sequencing error may be responsible. The J gene is TRBJ1-2, the V gene TRBV7-3, with D unclear. CDR1 and CDR2 (germline): SGHTA, FQGTGA. The CDR3 sequence is 14 residues long. The CDR3 DNA is TGTGCCAGCAGCCTAACAGTGGGAGGAGGTGGCTACACCTTC. Translation gives CASSLTVGGGGYTF. Using reference TRBV7-3 and TRBJ1-2 for the parts outside the CDR3, the full variable domain is GAGVSQTPSNKVTEKGKYVELRCDPISGHTALYWYRQSLGQGPEFLIYFQGTGAADDSGLPNDRFFAVRPEGSVSTLKIQRTERGDSAVYLCASSLTVGGGGYTFGSGTRLTVV.

J is TRBJ1-1 and V is TRBV5-1, with a tentative D call TRBD1 (5 bases). Per germline, CDR1 SGHRS and CDR2 YFSETQ. V lost 4 bases, J lost 0 bases, and 22 bases lay in between. The CDR3 covers 18 residues. CDR3 nucleotide sequence: TGCGCCAGCAGCCCAGAGGGGTCAGAATTTTTTATGAACACTGAAGCTTTCTTT. Translated, it gives CASSPEGSEFFMNTEAFF.

The chain is built from TRBV12-5 and TRBJ2-2; D call uncertain. V gave up 4 bases and J gave up 0 bases, with 3 bases separating them. The CDR3 extends over 13 amino acids. Germline V gene lookup returns CDR1 LGHNT and CDR2 FRNRAP. CDR3 region: CASGSSNTGELFF. CDR3 bases: TGTGCTAGTGGTTCGTCGAACACCGGGGAGCTGTTTTTT.

The CDR3 DNA reads as TGTGCCAGCAGCGAAACTGGTAATGAGCAGTTCTTC. Residues: CASSETGNEQFF. The rearrangement uses TRBV3-1 (or the pseudogene TRBV3-2) and TRBJ2-1; D is uncertain. This CDR3 contains 12 residues. Germline lookup yields CDR1 LGHDT and CDR2 YNNKEL (reference sequence). V lost 5 bases to trimming and J lost 7 bases, with 9 bases between them.

The chain is built from TRBV6-1 and TRBJ2-6; no reliable D call. The germline V and J ends were trimmed by 2 bases and 1 base, with 6 bases remaining between them. Germline CDR1 and CDR2: MNHNS and SASEGT. CDR3 length: 15 amino acids. CDR3 DNA sequence: TGTGCCAGCAGTGAACTGGGGTCTGGGGCCAACGTCCTGACTTTC. As protein: CASSELGSGANVLTF.

The chain carries TRBV9 and TRBJ2-7; D is unresolved. In germline, CDR1 is SGDLS, CDR2 YYNGEE. The CDR3 extends over 13 amino acids. Trimming pared 1 base from V and 6 bases from J, leaving 11 bases between. The CDR3 spells CASSVFQLTEQYF. The CDR3 bases are TGTGCCAGCAGCGTATTCCAGTTGACCGAGCAGTACTTC. Combining the CDR3 with reference TRBV9 and TRBJ2-7 gives the whole variable domain DSGVTQTPKHLITATGQRVTLRCSPRSGDLSVYWYQQSLDQGLQFLIQYYNGEERAKGNILERFSAQQFPDLHSELNLSSLELGDSALYFCASSVFQLTEQYFGPGTRLTVT.

This sequence joins TRBV3-1 (or the pseudogene TRBV3-2) and TRBJ1-1; D is uncertain. The CDR3 has 12 residues. The V end was cut by 0 bases, the J end by 7 bases, with 6 bases between. From germline, CDR1 is LGHDT and CDR2 YNNKEL (reference sequence). Written as DNA, the CDR3 is TGTGCCAGCAGCCAAGATCGCTATGAAGCTTTCTTT. Encoded protein: CASSQDRYEAFF.